This T cell receptor (beta chain) was captured by sequencing in a study of human T cells and chemical hapten exposure. Time point here: patch test 2, 6 weeks after DPC sensitization. Treatment here: therapeutic diphenylcyclopropenone sensitization with weekly scalp DPC. TCRdb reprocessed the RACE reads with MiXCR, giving one entry per CDR3 protein. The repertoire holds around 360,000 distinct CDR3 sequences, under 6.5% seen once, with 4.5% to 6% in the top ten. Trimming removed 4 bases from V and 5 bases from J; junction bases left unmatched: 10. The CDR3 totals 16 residues. Germline loops: CDR1 MDHEN, CDR2 SYDVKM. This clonotype came up a few times.

The sequences come from whole blood, collected in connection with sensitization to the hapten diphenylcyclopropenone (DPC). V gene TRBV28 combines with J gene TRBJ1-5; 8 nucleotides line up with TRBD1. The receptor was isolated from a woman under 30 with alopecia areata. Some clones in this sample may be carry-over from other donors' samples. This CDR3 is CASSSAGQGRDQPQHF. The CDR3 nucleotides read TGTGCCAGCAGTTCGGCAGGACAGGGTAGGGATCAGCCCCAGCATTTT.